Described below is a single T cell receptor (beta chain) sequence and its context. Its antigen is undetermined. V trimming: 0 bases; J trimming: 5 bases; junction bases outside the gene matches: 5. This CDR3 spans 16 amino acids. CDR1 is SGHTA, CDR2 FQGNSA, per germline. These data originate in a study of cytomegalovirus exposure and HLA in healthy donors. Broader study findings: There were several of the most significant clusters that appeared linked to common viral pathogens in a later analysis.

Primers for the PCR totalled 60 Vbeta and 13 Jbeta. Only in-frame clones appear in the TCRdb table, and some are missing; sequencing was by immunoSEQ multiplex PCR. The sample consists of about 160,000 clones, 79% of them appearing once. The sequenced sample was PBMCs. This rearrangement joins TRBV7-2 to TRBJ2-3; 10 nucleotides line up with TRBD2. The sequence was obtained from a man aged 35-49 years in good health and CMV-seronegative. The CDR3 loop is CASSLALAGGIDTQYF. As DNA, the CDR3 is TGTGCCAGCAGCTTAGCCTTAGCGGGAGGAATAGATACGCAGTATTTT. Combining the CDR3 with reference TRBV7-2 and TRBJ2-3 gives the whole variable domain GAGVSQSPSNKVTEKGKDVELRCDPISGHTALYWYRQSLGQGLEFLIYFQGNSAPDKSGLPSDRFSAERTGGSVSTLTIQRTQQEDSAVYLCASSLALAGGIDTQYFGPGTRLTVL.